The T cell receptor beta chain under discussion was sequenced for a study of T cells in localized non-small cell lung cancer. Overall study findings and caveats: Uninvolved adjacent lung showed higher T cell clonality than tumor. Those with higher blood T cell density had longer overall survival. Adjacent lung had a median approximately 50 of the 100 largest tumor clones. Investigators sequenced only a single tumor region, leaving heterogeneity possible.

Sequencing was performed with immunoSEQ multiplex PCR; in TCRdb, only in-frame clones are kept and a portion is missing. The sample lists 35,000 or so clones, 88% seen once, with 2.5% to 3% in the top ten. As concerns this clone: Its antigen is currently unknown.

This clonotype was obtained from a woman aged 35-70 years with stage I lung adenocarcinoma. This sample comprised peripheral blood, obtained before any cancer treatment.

CDR3: CASSPLAGTYNEQFF. The CDR3, as DNA: TGTGCCAGCAGTCCACTAGCGGGAACCTACAATGAGCAGTTCTTC. The gene calls are TRBV6-5 and TRBJ2-1; 10 nucleotides match TRBD2. Germline CDR1 MNHEY, CDR2 SVGAGI. The V and J ends lost 5 bases and 2 bases, in that order; junction bases with no gene match: 3. The CDR3 consists of 15 residues.